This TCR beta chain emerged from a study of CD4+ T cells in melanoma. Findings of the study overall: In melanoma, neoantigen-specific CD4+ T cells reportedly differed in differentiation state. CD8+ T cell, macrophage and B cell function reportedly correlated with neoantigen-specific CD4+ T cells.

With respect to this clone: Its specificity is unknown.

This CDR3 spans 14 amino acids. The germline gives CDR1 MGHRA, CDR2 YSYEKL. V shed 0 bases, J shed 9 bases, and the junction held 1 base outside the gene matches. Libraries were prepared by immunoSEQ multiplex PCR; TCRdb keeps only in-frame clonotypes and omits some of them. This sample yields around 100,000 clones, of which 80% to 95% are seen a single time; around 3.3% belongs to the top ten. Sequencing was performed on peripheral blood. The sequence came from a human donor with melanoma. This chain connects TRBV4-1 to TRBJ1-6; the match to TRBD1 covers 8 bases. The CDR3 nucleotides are TGCGCCAGCAGCCAAGAGACAGGGGTTTCACCCCTCCACTTT. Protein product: CASSQETGVSPLHF.